This T cell receptor beta chain stems from a study of blood T cell repertoires in COVID-19. At the level of the study: From the United States, Italy and Spain came samples of acute and convalescent COVID-19. In each case, the material was cDNA or gDNA derived from T cells, B-cell-depleted T cells, or PBMCs.

Original methodology: Reference gene primer amplification in the assay estimated nucleated cell counts. TCRdb's copy holds only in-frame clones and misses some; the assay was immunoSEQ multiplex PCR. V, J and clone size were drawn from that table, and D and trimming were deduced from the DNA. The table records 84,000 or so clones, under 85% of them present only once. The germline V gene encodes CDR1 MNHNY and CDR2 SVGAGI (reference sequence). Trimming stripped 0 bases from V and 3 bases from J, with 8 bases between. The CDR3 has 14 residues. The sequence was collected from a human donor in a cohort sampled during active COVID-19. The chain is built from TRBV6-6 and TRBJ1-1, with no clear D. The sample comprised peripheral blood. The CDR3 DNA sequence: TGTGCCAGCAGTTACTCTGGCGGATACACTGAAGCTTTCTTT. It encodes CASSYSGGYTEAFF.